This paragraph reports one T cell receptor beta chain. What this receptor recognizes is not known. No clone much larger than this one lies a single base away; base qualities are absent. The donors were included in the validation cohort of some 120 subjects, a group kept apart from the roughly 700-subject first cohort. The sample comes from a study of cytomegalovirus exposure and HLA in healthy donors (dated by TCRdb to the late 2010s). For the wider study: According to a later analysis, the 120 or so validation repertoires were produced on the same platform as the 700 or so repertoires of the first cohort. The study aimed to test whether cataloging public T cell receptors could reveal signatures of past pathogen exposure. The study combined high-throughput TCR immunosequencing, statistical association of individual TCRs with disease status, and machine learning to predict cytomegalovirus infection status. Besides the first cohort of some 670 subjects, a separate validation cohort made up of 120 different subjects was used. Overall study outcomes, separate from this receptor: A later analysis lacked HLA typing for the validation cohort, so it scored co-occurrence in that cohort across all 120 repertoires. In both the original and validation cohorts, the classifier was reported to diagnose cytomegalovirus status with high specificity and sensitivity. The authors suggested that the approach could potentially be extended to other disease states and immunological phenotypes. Of the cluster scores, roughly 95% were above 0 in a later analysis, which found that TCRs clustered in the first cohort also tended to co-occur in the 120 validation repertoires. In the study, 164 TCR beta chains were listed as associated with cytomegalovirus. While some public TCRs were present in many individuals, most TCR sequences turned up only very rarely across donors. In vitro tests confirmed that a few of the cytomegalovirus-associated TCR beta chains recognize cytomegalovirus antigens.

Libraries were prepared through the immunoSEQ multiplex PCR assay. Concerning the study's data processing: A statistical classification framework was built to diagnose cytomegalovirus status from the catalog of TCR beta chain sequences. TCRdb holds this immuneACCESS table with in-frame rearrangements only. Some clones are missing; in checked studies, unresolved V genes explain under half, and the rest has no known cause. That table supplies the V and J calls and clone size; D and trimming were determined from the DNA. For this sample the table gives 100,000 to 150,000 clones, of which almost 90% were detected only once. The top ten constitute about 1.5% of the sample. The sequence was obtained from a man aged 25 to 40 in good health and CMV-seronegative. The sample comprised PBMCs.

This receptor has the CDR3 CASGGTLGATGELFF. The sequenced DNA is TGCGCCAGCGGTGGGACTTTAGGGGCCACCGGGGAGCTGTTTTTT. This receptor chain uses TRBV5-1 and TRBJ2-2, with TRBD2 as a weak D call on 6 bases. V is cut by 7 bases and J by 4 bases, and the space between the germline ends is 17 bases. The CDR3, cysteine through phenylalanine, is 15 amino acids long. This entry keeps only the CDR3 DNA: 45 bases, framed from base 1. Per the germline V gene, SGHRS is the CDR1 and YFSETQ is the CDR2.